This is a list of T cell receptor beta chains from one sample in a study of graft-versus-host responses after intestinal transplantation. TCRdb keeps only in-frame clones here, not all; method: immunoSEQ multiplex PCR. The repertoire consists of tens of thousands of clones, with about 94% occurring once and the leading ten covering around 0.57%. Their specific antigens are unknown. The source was unstimulated CD8+ T cells sorted from spleen or lymph node cells, collected before intestinal transplant. The receptors come from a human donor who received an intestinal transplant. The conserved cysteine and the conserved F or W are not part of the CDR3 here. The D gene is left open where the match is weak. Clone size is not always given. Where it is, it says once, few, many or a class for expanded clones.

>TRBJ2-7|-|TRBV19|-
ASSISPGLDSSYEQY
>TRBJ2-1|-|TRBV5-1|-
ASPPHSGEPVYNEQF
>TRBJ1-2|-|TRBV7-9|-
ASSPDITEPNYGYT
>TRBJ2-1|-|TRBV28|TRBD1
ASSFNRDRGRLVLVNEQF
>TRBJ2-7|-|TRBV7-8|-
ASSPGLDYEQY
>TRBJ2-7|-|TRBV15|TRBD2
ATRLSGTSRYEQY
>TRBJ1-2|-|TRBV7-6|-
ASSLAAGLHNYGYT
>TRBJ2-7|-|TRBV6-6|-
ASSYAKDSYEQY
>TRBJ2-7|once|TRBV27|-
ASSFGLPYEQY
>TRBJ2-3|-|TRBV2|-
ASTVDAGAVTDTQY
>TRBJ2-7|-|TRBV10-3|TRBD2
AISESRLAGDLAYEQY
>TRBJ2-2|once|TRBV7-9|TRBD2
ASSSNLADKASGELF
>TRBJ2-5|-|TRBV7-9|-
ASRPPEYQETQY
>TRBJ2-1|-|TRBV7-9|TRBD2
ASSPPLAGGWSYNEQF
>TRBJ1-1|few|TRBV27|-
ASSLRATNTEAF
>TRBJ2-1|-|TRBV10-3|-
AISESRPNNPSDEQF
>TRBJ2-1|-|TRBV9|TRBD2
ASSGVTSADNEQF
>TRBJ2-3|once|TRBV9|TRBD2
ASSSSGRAGTDTQY
>TRBJ2-7|-|TRBV27|TRBD1
ASSPFDRVEKQY
>TRBJ2-3|-|TRBV7-3|TRBD1
ASSLIGGGQGLLTDTQY
>TRBJ1-5|-|TRBV6-1|TRBD1
ASSLQGDQPQH
>TRBJ2-7|-|TRBV5-1|TRBD2
ASTPTSGSSYEQY
>TRBJ1-1|-|TRBV4-1|-
ASSHGPAYEAF
>TRBJ2-7|-|TRBV15|TRBD2
ATSLTSGTNEQY
>TRBJ2-7|-|TRBV4-1|TRBD2
ASSPLGAGDYEQY
>TRBJ2-1|-|TRBV7-3|-
ASSPRVGDWPGQF
>TRBJ2-4|-|TRBV20-1|-
SALMGNIQY
>TRBJ2-7|-|TRBV5-1|TRBD1
ASSPGTGIMEQY
>TRBJ2-1|-|TRBV25-1|-
ASSLFGLNEQF
>TRBJ2-7|-|TRBV7-2|TRBD2
ASSSPLLSGRDYYEQY
>TRBJ2-7|few|TRBV6-1|TRBD2
ASSEGEAGVYEQY
>TRBJ1-1|-|TRBV29-1|-
SVEEVVKMNTEAF
>TRBJ2-3|-|TRBV18|TRBD2
ASSPLRTSGRVDTQY